The clone carrying this T cell receptor (beta chain) was seen a few times. The antigen is not known. This sample is part of a study of T cells in Graves' hyperthyroidism and ophthalmopathy. Study-level findings and limits: A model of 13 V-J pairs discriminated ophthalmopathy from stable hyperthyroidism.

Diagnoses rested on clinical symptoms, serum thyroxine and TRAb, thyroid ultrasound and orbital computed tomography. Fresh 10 ml peripheral blood yielded PBMCs. Amplification targeted TCR beta CDR3 regions from RNA transcripts. TCR CDR3 underwent first-round RT-PCR with the HTBI primer set. In TCRdb, the multiplex PCR reads were re-called with MiXCR into one record per CDR3 protein. The sample has fewer than 450,000 distinct CDR3 sequences, approximately 17% seen once. This sequence originates from a man between 18 and 35 years old with Graves' ophthalmopathy. Sequencing was carried out using blood.

The CDR3 spells CASSEALQQYRYF. Written as DNA, the CDR3 is TGTGCCAGCAGTGAAGCGCTTCAACAGTATCGGTACTTC. The V and J genes are TRBV6-1 and TRBJ2-5; D is undetermined. This CDR3 is 13 amino acids long. Trimming stripped 0 bases from V and 13 bases from J, with 15 bases between. The germline gives CDR1 MNHNS, CDR2 SASEGT.